This is a list of T cell receptor beta chains from one sample in a study of neoadjuvant anti-PD-1 for oral cavity cancer. Generated by immunoSEQ multiplex PCR, the TCRdb table keeps only in-frame clones and is missing some. The table shows about 14,000 clones, with approximately 80% occurring only once. Sequences were derived from PBMCs, sampled before nivolumab (anti-PD-1) treatment. The receptors originated from a person aged 40 to 85 with oral cavity squamous cell carcinoma. The CDR3 runs from the conserved cysteine through the conserved F or W. Fields, in order: D gene, J gene, clone size, V gene, CDR3 protein. The D gene is left open where the match is weak. Clone size appears in some rows only: once, few, many, or a class for an expanded clone.

D: TRBD1
J: TRBJ1-1
size: NA
V: TRBV7-9
CDR3: CASSPRTGRYTEAFF

D: NA
J: TRBJ1-1
size: NA
V: TRBV21-1
CDR3: CASDPMRGGREAFF

D: TRBD1
J: TRBJ2-3
size: NA
V: TRBV28
CDR3: CASSIGQGSSADTQYF

D: NA
J: TRBJ2-7
size: NA
V: TRBV6-6
CDR3: CASSYSNSYEQYF

D: NA
J: TRBJ1-1
size: once
V: TRBV10-2
CDR3: CASSDGREVAEAFF

D: NA
J: TRBJ2-2
size: once
V: TRBV7-9
CDR3: CASSEKYLNTGELFF

D: NA
J: TRBJ2-7
size: NA
V: TRBV11-2
CDR3: CASRSLGQLTYEQYF

D: NA
J: TRBJ2-7
size: NA
V: TRBV27
CDR3: CASSLETRGSSYEQYF

D: TRBD2
J: TRBJ2-7
size: NA
V: TRBV10-1
CDR3: CASSAAVAGGYEQYF

D: NA
J: TRBJ1-4
size: NA
V: TRBV28
CDR3: CASSIVMGGGKLFF

D: NA
J: TRBJ1-4
size: NA
V: TRBV5-4
CDR3: CASSLFGQANEKLFF

D: TRBD2
J: TRBJ2-2
size: NA
V: TRBV7-7
CDR3: CASSPGTSGGGTGELFF

D: TRBD1
J: TRBJ1-2
size: few
V: TRBV7-3
CDR3: CASSSGQGDGYTF

D: NA
J: TRBJ1-4
size: few
V: TRBV6-6
CDR3: CASKRGGNEKLFF

D: NA
J: TRBJ1-3
size: NA
V: TRBV4-1
CDR3: CASSQTGSGNTIYF

D: TRBD1
J: TRBJ1-1
size: once
V: TRBV30
CDR3: CAWSTVQGARAFF

D: NA
J: TRBJ1-2
size: NA
V: TRBV5-1
CDR3: CASSLMGDGYTF

D: NA
J: TRBJ1-1
size: NA
V: TRBV30
CDR3: CAWNPGPTEAFF

D: NA
J: TRBJ1-5
size: NA
V: TRBV6-1
CDR3: CASSEGAGMQPQHF

D: NA
J: TRBJ1-5
size: NA
V: TRBV5-1
CDR3: CASSLAGGSNQPQHF

D: NA
J: TRBJ2-5
size: NA
V: TRBV9
CDR3: CASSVGANRDGETQYF

D: NA
J: TRBJ1-2
size: NA
V: TRBV6-1
CDR3: CASSLIGVNYGYTF

D: NA
J: TRBJ2-7
size: NA
V: TRBV30
CDR3: CAWSPGLVRRHEQYF

D: NA
J: TRBJ1-5
size: NA
V: TRBV2
CDR3: CASSWGESNQPQHF

D: NA
J: TRBJ2-3
size: NA
V: TRBV30
CDR3: CAWTGPGDTQYF

D: TRBD1
J: TRBJ2-1
size: NA
V: TRBV5-1
CDR3: CASGLPRDRVVNEQFF

D: NA
J: TRBJ2-3
size: NA
V: TRBV10-3
CDR3: CAISESADTQYF

D: NA
J: TRBJ2-7
size: few
V: TRBV18
CDR3: CASSPLDNSYEQYF

D: NA
J: TRBJ1-5
size: NA
V: TRBV7-9
CDR3: CASSFWNQPQHF

D: NA
J: TRBJ2-3
size: NA
V: TRBV10-3
CDR3: CAISEQTGRGADTQYF

D: TRBD1
J: TRBJ2-7
size: NA
V: TRBV6-6
CDR3: CASSYRRQGAGEQYF

D: TRBD2
J: TRBJ2-7
size: NA
V: TRBV7-3
CDR3: CASSLTPSGGIYEQYF

D: TRBD1
J: TRBJ2-2
size: NA
V: TRBV30
CDR3: CAWSALQGPGELFF

D: TRBD1
J: TRBJ1-4
size: NA
V: TRBV2
CDR3: CASNWRGRQTNEKLFF

D: NA
J: TRBJ1-1
size: NA
V: TRBV7-9
CDR3: CASSVVTLRPGRNTEAFF

D: TRBD2
J: TRBJ2-3
size: NA
V: TRBV5-4
CDR3: CASNLAGGLTDTQYF

D: NA
J: TRBJ2-7
size: NA
V: TRBV9
CDR3: CASSPFEGGFSEQYF

D: NA
J: TRBJ1-5
size: NA
V: TRBV28
CDR3: CASIGGYSNQPQHF

D: NA
J: TRBJ2-3
size: NA
V: TRBV5-5
CDR3: CASSQAGTDTQYF

D: NA
J: TRBJ2-5
size: NA
V: TRBV5-6
CDR3: CASSSTGDVRETQYF